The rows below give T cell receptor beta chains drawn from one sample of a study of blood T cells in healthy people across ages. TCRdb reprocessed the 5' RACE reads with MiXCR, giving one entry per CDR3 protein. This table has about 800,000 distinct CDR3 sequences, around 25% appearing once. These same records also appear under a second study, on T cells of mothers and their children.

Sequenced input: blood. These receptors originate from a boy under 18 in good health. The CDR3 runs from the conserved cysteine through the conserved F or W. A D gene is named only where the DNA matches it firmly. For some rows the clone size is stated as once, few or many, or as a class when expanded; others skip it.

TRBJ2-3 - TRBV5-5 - CASTGIASTDTQYF TGTGCCAGCACCGGGATTGCTAGCACAGATACGCAGTATTTT
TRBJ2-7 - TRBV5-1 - CASSLLGDLSSQYF TGCGCCAGCAGCTTGTTGGGGGACCTTTCCTCGCAGTACTTC
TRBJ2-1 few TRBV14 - CASSQDSMRLEFTYNEQFF TGTGCCAGCAGCCAAGATAGTATGAGACTGGAGTTTACCTACAATGAGCAGTTCTTC
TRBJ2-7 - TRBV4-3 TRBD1 CASSQDQGVGSYEQYF TGCGCCAGCAGCCAAGATCAGGGGGTAGGTTCCTACGAGCAGTACTTC
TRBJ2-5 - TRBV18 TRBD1 CASSPEQGAEETQYF TGTGCCAGCTCACCAGAGCAGGGGGCGGAAGAGACCCAGTACTTC
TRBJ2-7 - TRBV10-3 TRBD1 CAIRQGFDEQYF TGTGCCATAAGACAGGGATTCGACGAGCAGTACTTC
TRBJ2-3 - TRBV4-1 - CASSPGRASAQYF TGCGCCAGCAGCCCAGGTAGGGCTAGCGCGCAGTATTTT
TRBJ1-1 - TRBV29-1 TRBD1 CSVKGTGRRTTEALF TGCAGCGTTAAGGGGACAGGGCGAAGGACGACTGAAGCTCTCTTT
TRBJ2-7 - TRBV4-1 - CASSQGVRDLKYEQYF TGCGCCAGCAGCCAAGGTGTAAGGGACTTAAAGTACGAGCAGTACTTC
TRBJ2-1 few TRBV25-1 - CASSEYTGTPKGNEQFF TGTGCCAGCAGTGAATACACCGGGACCCCAAAGGGCAATGAGCAGTTCTTC
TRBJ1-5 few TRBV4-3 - CASSQESGHQPQHF TGCGCCAGCAGCCAAGAGTCAGGCCATCAGCCCCAGCATTTT